This entry is about one T cell receptor (beta chain). Its specificity is unknown. The V end lost 4 bases, the J end lost 0 bases, and 9 bases lay between the germline ends. The CDR3 runs to 14 residues. From germline, CDR1 is SNHLY and CDR2 FYNNEI. RNA totalling roughly 0.45 to 1 ug underwent reverse transcription with random hexamers. Multiplex immunoSEQ PCR targeted 54 Vbeta and 13 Jbeta TCR beta segments. TCRdb analysed the immunoSEQ multiplex PCR reads with MiXCR anew, one entry per CDR3 protein. The sample has hundreds of thousands of distinct CDR3 sequences, 93% seen once. The data were taken from a study of CD8 T cells in Susac syndrome. Study observations and caveats: A relatively small number of individuals underwent TCR sequencing and HLA analysis.

Those who served as multiple sclerosis controls were treatment-naive patients with stable or active relapsing-remitting disease. TEMRA cells were FACS-enriched, with CD8+ and CD4+ T cells isolated negatively. The material sequenced was CD4+ T cells from PBMCs. The clonotype originates from a human donor with multiple sclerosis. This rearrangement joins TRBV2 to TRBJ1-1; D not certain. The CDR3 is CASSVSKMNTEAFF. For the CDR3, the DNA is TGTGCCAGCAGTGTCTCCAAGATGAACACTGAAGCTTTCTTT.